Listed below are T cell receptor beta chains from one sample, sequenced in a study of T cell responses to AZD1222 COVID-19 vaccine. The repertoire was sequenced with immunoSEQ multiplex PCR; TCRdb's copy has only in-frame clones and lacks some. Of about 67,000 clones in the sample, 80% to 90% were seen once. The sample here was peripheral blood, taken on day 0 of AZD1222 vaccination. These receptors were obtained from an adult in good health. Both conserved end residues are part of each CDR3. Each record gives: J gene, V gene, clone size, CDR3 protein. A clone size is listed for some rows: how often the clone was seen (once, few, many), or a class if it is expanded.

j_gene: TRBJ2-3; v_gene: TRBV7-2; abundance: once; CDR3aa: CASSLAVTGTDTQYF
j_gene: TRBJ2-3; v_gene: TRBV11-2; abundance: NA; CDR3aa: CASSLSVAGTADTQYF
j_gene: TRBJ2-5; v_gene: TRBV7-2; abundance: NA; CDR3aa: CASSLGGTALGETQYF
j_gene: TRBJ2-2; v_gene: TRBV18; abundance: NA; CDR3aa: CASSPPTDTGELFF
j_gene: TRBJ1-1; v_gene: TRBV7-9; abundance: few; CDR3aa: CASSQLQLAEAFF
j_gene: TRBJ2-3; v_gene: TRBV20-1; abundance: NA; CDR3aa: CSARLWDTQYF
j_gene: TRBJ1-4; v_gene: TRBV7-9; abundance: NA; CDR3aa: CASSPGGATNEKLFF
j_gene: TRBJ2-1; v_gene: TRBV4-3; abundance: NA; CDR3aa: CASSRLAGPYNEQFF
j_gene: TRBJ1-1; v_gene: TRBV5-1; abundance: NA; CDR3aa: CASSLVATEAFF
j_gene: TRBJ1-2; v_gene: TRBV2; abundance: NA; CDR3aa: CASAGTGHGYTF
j_gene: TRBJ1-1; v_gene: TRBV12-3/TRBV12-4; abundance: NA; CDR3aa: CASMGRIEAFF
j_gene: TRBJ2-7; v_gene: TRBV19; abundance: NA; CDR3aa: CASSIPGTGGPHEQYF
j_gene: TRBJ2-1; v_gene: TRBV4-3; abundance: NA; CDR3aa: CASSRTRINEQFF
j_gene: TRBJ1-5; v_gene: TRBV11-3; abundance: NA; CDR3aa: CASSLDNRATGVGPQHF
j_gene: TRBJ1-2; v_gene: TRBV6-1; abundance: NA; CDR3aa: CASSARQGVGANYGYTF
j_gene: TRBJ1-5; v_gene: TRBV15; abundance: NA; CDR3aa: CATSRDLRDGEGQHF
j_gene: TRBJ1-3; v_gene: TRBV11-2; abundance: NA; CDR3aa: CASSFHRASGNTIYF
j_gene: TRBJ2-6; v_gene: TRBV13; abundance: NA; CDR3aa: CASSLEGRGSGANVLTF
j_gene: TRBJ2-5; v_gene: TRBV9; abundance: NA; CDR3aa: CASSVGTILGETQYF
j_gene: TRBJ2-7; v_gene: TRBV10-1; abundance: NA; CDR3aa: CASSESSGRGYEQYF
j_gene: TRBJ1-1; v_gene: TRBV3-1/TRBV3-2; abundance: NA; CDR3aa: CASSQAQGGTEAFF
j_gene: TRBJ1-1; v_gene: TRBV7-9; abundance: NA; CDR3aa: CASSLERNTEAFF
j_gene: TRBJ1-2; v_gene: TRBV24-1; abundance: once; CDR3aa: CATSAGQGSGYTF
j_gene: TRBJ2-2; v_gene: TRBV5-8; abundance: NA; CDR3aa: CASSFIATITTGELFF
j_gene: TRBJ1-2; v_gene: TRBV19; abundance: NA; CDR3aa: CASSIDHSSGSLSGYTF
j_gene: TRBJ1-5; v_gene: TRBV12-3/TRBV12-4; abundance: NA; CDR3aa: CASSPGDQPQHF
j_gene: TRBJ2-7; v_gene: TRBV5-1; abundance: NA; CDR3aa: CASSLVRSLTGAYEQYF
j_gene: TRBJ1-2; v_gene: TRBV18; abundance: NA; CDR3aa: CASSPDRSGGYTF
j_gene: TRBJ2-7; v_gene: TRBV29-1; abundance: NA; CDR3aa: CSVVPPRGGKSYEQYF
j_gene: TRBJ2-7; v_gene: TRBV5-4; abundance: NA; CDR3aa: CASSLAFGTGGEYEQYF
j_gene: TRBJ1-4; v_gene: TRBV5-4; abundance: NA; CDR3aa: CASSLTGTNNEKLFF
j_gene: TRBJ1-6; v_gene: TRBV19; abundance: NA; CDR3aa: CASTRGGRPSPLHF
j_gene: TRBJ2-1; v_gene: TRBV6-5; abundance: NA; CDR3aa: CASSSRNRRYNEQFF
j_gene: TRBJ2-7; v_gene: TRBV28; abundance: NA; CDR3aa: CASSSPGVSYEQYF
j_gene: TRBJ1-1; v_gene: TRBV28; abundance: NA; CDR3aa: CASSLPLPHPTDTEAFF
j_gene: TRBJ1-3; v_gene: TRBV10-3; abundance: NA; CDR3aa: CATRGSGNTIYF
j_gene: TRBJ2-1; v_gene: TRBV4-3; abundance: NA; CDR3aa: CASSQDKASGGPGIF
j_gene: TRBJ1-3; v_gene: TRBV7-9; abundance: NA; CDR3aa: CASSLVGQANTIYF
j_gene: TRBJ2-7; v_gene: TRBV28; abundance: NA; CDR3aa: CASSFETHYEQYF
j_gene: TRBJ1-1; v_gene: TRBV5-1; abundance: NA; CDR3aa: CASRLGGANTEAFF
j_gene: TRBJ2-3; v_gene: TRBV9; abundance: NA; CDR3aa: CASSIGQGAADTQYF
j_gene: TRBJ2-2; v_gene: TRBV2; abundance: NA; CDR3aa: CASRYGGELFF
j_gene: TRBJ2-2; v_gene: TRBV19; abundance: NA; CDR3aa: CASSIDRATPTNTGELFF
j_gene: TRBJ2-5; v_gene: TRBV14; abundance: NA; CDR3aa: CASSQEIWSETQYF
j_gene: TRBJ1-2; v_gene: TRBV19; abundance: NA; CDR3aa: CASSTWQGISNYGYTF
j_gene: TRBJ2-2; v_gene: TRBV7-7; abundance: NA; CDR3aa: CASSPSGTNTGELFF
j_gene: TRBJ1-3; v_gene: TRBV18; abundance: NA; CDR3aa: CASSPQQEGAVGNTIYF
j_gene: TRBJ1-5; v_gene: TRBV25-1; abundance: few; CDR3aa: CASSSETANQPQHF
j_gene: TRBJ2-7; v_gene: TRBV27; abundance: NA; CDR3aa: CASSPGTYEQYF
j_gene: TRBJ1-5; v_gene: TRBV19; abundance: NA; CDR3aa: CASSMDYSNQPQHF
j_gene: TRBJ1-1; v_gene: TRBV24-1; abundance: NA; CDR3aa: CATSDSWTDEAFF
j_gene: TRBJ1-2; v_gene: TRBV30; abundance: NA; CDR3aa: CAWNLGTNYGYTF
j_gene: TRBJ1-6; v_gene: TRBV7-9; abundance: NA; CDR3aa: CASSLSGTLYNSPLHF
j_gene: TRBJ2-5; v_gene: TRBV7-9; abundance: few; CDR3aa: CASSPDYQETQYF
j_gene: TRBJ1-5; v_gene: TRBV19; abundance: NA; CDR3aa: CASSTGQSYQPQHF